Below are 26 T cell receptor beta chains sequenced from a single sample in a study of T cell clonality in common variable immunodeficiency. Study-wide results and caveats: Fewer deletions and N-nucleotide insertions were reportedly seen in common variable immunodeficiency TCR beta sequences.

For these TCRs, the target antigens are not known. Repertoires were generated with immunoSEQ multiplex PCR, while TCRdb's copy carries only in-frame clones and drops some. The sample includes some 12,000 clones, none of them occurring once. Material: peripheral blood mononuclear cells. Source of these receptors: a human donor with common variable immunodeficiency.

In the case of this clone: The read is 3 residues too short to cover the CDR3 end, so that end is filled in from the germline J gene. The V call is TRBV30, the J call TRBJ1-1; D may be TRBD1 (5 bases). The V end lost 4 bases, the J end lost 3 bases, and 21 bases lay between the germline ends. Germline-derived CDR1 and CDR2 are GTSNPN and SVGIG (reference sequence). The CDR3 has 16 amino acids. The chain's CDR3 is CAWKRRWAGRDTEAFF. The CDR3 DNA, read in part, is TGTGCCTGGAAACGGCGTTGGGCAGGGAGGGACACTGAA.

This clone was detected many times. The DNA ends 3 residues before the CDR3 does, and the rest of the CDR3 is filled in from the germline J gene. The chain has TRBV2 and TRBJ2-3; no firm D call. Germline CDR1 reads SNHLY; CDR2 reads FYNNEI. This CDR3 region has 14 residues. Trimming removed 3 bases from V and 2 bases from J, with 9 bases in between. The CDR3 here is CASSDKRHTDTQYF. Incomplete CDR3 DNA: TGTGCCAGCAGTGATAAAAGGCACACAGATACG.

CDR3 loop: CSVLQETQYF. The sequenced part of the CDR3 DNA is TGCAGTGTTTTACAAGAGACC. The rearrangement links TRBV20-1 to TRBJ2-5; no clear D gene. The CDR3 extends 3 residues past the end of the read, so its final part is completed from the germline J gene. Trimming cost V 7 bases and J 2 bases, with 5 bases left between them. Germline CDR1 and CDR2: DFQATT and SNEGSKA (reference sequence). This CDR3 comprises 10 residues.

Turning to this clone: The read ends 3 residues shy of where the CDR3 ends; the end is completed using the germline J gene. The chain recombines TRBV6-1 with TRBJ2-5, with TRBD1 matching 8 bases. With 4 bases clipped from V and 1 base from J, the junction kept 2 bases outside the gene matches. This CDR3 contains 14 residues. Germline V gives CDR1 MNHNS, CDR2 SASEGT. The CDR3 sequence is CASSGTGSQETQYF. The DNA read from the CDR3 is TGTGCCAGCAGTGGGACAGGGTCCCAAGAGACC.

This clone was seen a few times. The sequence runs out 3 residues before the end of the CDR3; the remainder is reconstructed from the germline J gene. V and J are TRBV18 and TRBJ1-1; 7 nucleotides agree with TRBD1. The germline CDR1 and CDR2 sequences are KGHSH and LQKENI. The CDR3 spans 16 residues. The V segment lost 2 bases and the J segment 0 bases; nucleotides outside the gene matches: 6. CDR3 sequence reads: CASSPGTDIMNTEAFF. Incomplete CDR3 DNA: TGTGCCAGCTCACCAGGGACAGATATTATGAACACTGAA.

In regard to this clone: With the read ending 3 residues before the CDR3 end, the germline J gene is used to fill in that end. This chain connects TRBV7-2 to TRBJ2-7; TRBD1 might be the D (6 bases). V lost 1 base and J 3 bases, leaving 10 bases between the germline ends. Germline CDR1 SGHTA, CDR2 FQGNSA. The length of the CDR3 is 14 residues. The CDR3 loop reads CASSLVAGDYEQYF. CDR3 bases read: TGTGCCAGCAGCTTAGTGGCAGGGGACTACGAG.

This clone has ten or more counts. The read ends 3 residues early relative to the CDR3; the germline J gene fills the gap. The chain combines TRBV20-1 with TRBJ2-1, with D tentatively TRBD2 (6 bases). V lost 3 bases to trimming and J lost 3 bases, with 9 bases between them. Per germline, CDR1 DFQATT and CDR2 SNEGSKA (reference sequence). This CDR3 is built from 13 residues. The CDR3 reads CSASRGNYNEQFF. CDR3 bases read: TGCAGTGCTAGTCGCGGGAACTACAATGAG.

In regard to this clone: With the read ending 3 residues before the CDR3 end, the germline J gene is used to fill in that end. The chain couples TRBV7-2 to TRBJ1-6; D gene unclear. The CDR3 runs 15 residues. The germline V and J ends were trimmed by 0 bases and 7 bases, with 10 bases remaining between them. In germline, CDR1 is SGHTA, CDR2 FQGNSA. Incomplete CDR3 DNA: TGTGCCAGCAGCTTAGCGGGCAGTGTGAATTCACCC. It codes for CASSLAGSVNSP. The complete CDR3 sequence is CASSLAGSVNSPLHF.

This clone was seen repeatedly, ten times or more. The CDR3 is cut off 3 residues early in the read; its end comes from the germline J gene. The chain recombines TRBV7-9 with TRBJ2-3; D might be TRBD2 (7 bases). V shed 7 bases and J shed 3 bases, with 17 bases lying between them. Germline V gene data show CDR1 as SEHNR and CDR2 as FQNEAQ (reference sequence). The CDR3 totals 15 residues. Partial CDR3 DNA: TGTGCCAGCACCCCGGGGGGCTATGCTACAGATACG. It is translated as CASTPGGYATDT. The complete CDR3 sequence is CASTPGGYATDTQYF.

Remarks on this clone: Read data end 3 residues before the CDR3 end; the end is taken from the germline J gene. The chain links TRBV18 to TRBJ1-5; 9 bases match TRBD1. The CDR3 is 14 residues long. The J segment lost 6 bases and the V segment lost 6 bases, leaving 6 bases of the junction unmatched. CDR1 and CDR2 (germline): KGHSH, LQKENI. The sequenced part of the CDR3 DNA is TGTGCCAGCTCCTCCACAGGGGGCTTTCAGCCC. Its translation is CASSSTGGFQP. The full CDR3 protein is CASSSTGGFQPQHF.

On this clone: Coverage ceases 3 residues before the CDR3 finishes, and the germline J gene fills in the end. V usage is TRBV30 and J usage is TRBJ1-5; a weak D match, TRBD1 (5 bases). Germline values: CDR1 GTSNPN, CDR2 SVGIG (reference sequence). This CDR3 has 13 amino acids. Trimming pared 5 bases from V and 5 bases from J, leaving 13 bases between. The CDR3 is CAWGQGRDQPQHF. The covered CDR3 bases are TGTGCCTGGGGGCAGGGAAGGGATCAGCCC.

Worth noting for this clone: The CDR3 is cut off 3 residues early in the read; its end comes from the germline J gene. The chain links TRBV7-6 to TRBJ2-3, with D hard to call. Trimming removed 1 base from V and 5 bases from J, with 10 bases in between. In germline, CDR1 is SGHVS, CDR2 FNYEAQ. The CDR3 runs 14 residues. This chain's CDR3 is CASSLVSSGDTQYF. Incomplete CDR3 DNA: TGTGCCAGCAGCTTAGTCTCCAGTGGAGATACG.

This clone was detected ten times or more. Read sequence stops 3 residues before the CDR3 end, and the germline J gene provides the missing end. V gene TRBV18 combines with J gene TRBJ1-6; 8 bases map to TRBD1. Germline V gene lookup returns CDR1 KGHSH and CDR2 LQKENI. The CDR3 sequence is 13 residues long. Incomplete CDR3 DNA: TGTGCCAGCTCATCAGGACAGGGTAGTCCC. This encodes CASSSGQGSP. The whole CDR3 reads CASSSGQGSPLHF.

There are a few counts of this clone. The read terminates 3 residues before the CDR3 end, so the remaining end is supplied by the germline J gene. This sample also contains other DNA sequences that code for the same CDR3. This chain links TRBV30 with TRBJ2-7, with D perhaps TRBD2 (6 bases). The germline V and J ends were trimmed by 4 bases and 5 bases, with 27 bases remaining between them. The germline CDR1 and CDR2 sequences are GTSNPN and SVGIG (reference sequence). This CDR3 has 17 residues. CDR3 bases read: TGTGCCTGGAACCGCAAGGTTATTAAGGAGGGGCCGGACGAG. As protein: CAWNRKVIKEGPDE. The CDR3 in its entirety is CAWNRKVIKEGPDEQYF.

This clone was seen only a few times. The read falls 3 residues short of the CDR3 end, and the missing part is taken from the germline J gene. This chain uses TRBV2 with TRBJ2-7; TRBD2 is a possible D gene (6 bases). Germline values: CDR1 SNHLY, CDR2 FYNNEI. V was clipped by 5 bases and J by 6 bases, with 17 bases between them. The CDR3 covers 14 residues. The CDR3 sequence: CASSTGTLIGEQYF. The covered CDR3 bases are TGTGCCAGCAGTACCGGGACTCTAATCGGCGAG.

This clone was counted between two and nine times. The sequence runs out 3 residues before the end of the CDR3; the remainder is reconstructed from the germline J gene. This chain connects TRBV29-1 to TRBJ2-7, with D uncertain. Germline CDR1 SQVTM, CDR2 ANQGSEA. V lost 5 bases, J lost 3 bases, and 11 bases lay in between. The CDR3 loop spans 12 amino acids. The CDR3 sequence: CSVLKANYEQYF. The DNA read from the CDR3 is TGCAGCGTTCTAAAAGCAAACTACGAG.

The CDR3 region is CASSPPGQGQALYEQYF. CDR3 DNA (partial): TGTGCCAGTAGTCCGCCTGGACAGGGACAGGCACTCTACGAG. The chain is built from TRBV19 and TRBJ2-7, with TRBD1 matching over 8 bases. The missing CDR3 end, 3 residues past where the read stops, is filled in from the germline J gene. The CDR3 consists of 17 residues. From germline, CDR1 is LNHDA and CDR2 SQIVND (reference sequence). The J segment lost 3 bases and the V segment lost 5 bases, leaving 15 bases of the junction unmatched.

With regard to this clone: The CDR3 is cut off 3 residues early in the read; its end comes from the germline J gene. The rearrangement joins TRBV19 to TRBJ1-1; TRBD1 aligns across 9 bases. Germline CDR1 LNHDA, CDR2 SQIVND (reference sequence). V trimming: 6 bases; J trimming: 4 bases; junction bases outside the gene matches: 6. This CDR3 is 14 amino acids long. CDR3 in amino acids: CASSTDRGGTEAFF. CDR3 bases read: TGTGCCAGTAGCACTGACAGGGGGGGCACTGAA.

This clone was detected only a few times. The CDR3 bases that were read are TGTGCCAGCAGCCAACAGGGGAATGAG. It translates to CASSQQGNE. The whole CDR3 sequence reads CASSQQGNEQFF. The chain employs TRBV7-9 and TRBJ2-1, with 7 bases identical to TRBD1. The CDR3 end falls 3 residues outside the read, so it is completed with the germline J gene. The CDR3 totals 12 residues. The V and J ends lost 5 bases and 7 bases, in that order; junction bases with no gene match: 2. Germline V gene data show CDR1 as SEHNR and CDR2 as FQNEAQ (reference sequence).

Concerning this clone: Read coverage stops 3 residues before the CDR3 terminus; the germline J gene supplies the remainder. The genes are TRBV2 and TRBJ1-4; TRBD1 might be the D (6 bases). The V end lost 6 bases, the J end lost 6 bases, and 11 bases lay between the germline ends. Germline V CDR1 and CDR2: SNHLY, FYNNEI. The CDR3 has 13 amino acids. The covered CDR3 bases are TGTGCCAGCAGGAGACAGGAGTATGAAAAA. Protein: CASRRQEYEK. The whole CDR3 reads CASRRQEYEKLFF.

Incomplete CDR3 DNA: TGTGCCAGCAGTTACGGTCAACTAGCGGCAAGCACAGATACG. This translates into CASSYGQLAASTDT. The whole CDR3 reads CASSYGQLAASTDTQYF. The rearrangement joins TRBV6-2 or TRBV6-3 to TRBJ2-3; TRBD2 agrees at 8 bases. Read sequence stops 3 residues before the CDR3 end, and the germline J gene provides the missing end. Germline assignment: CDR1 MNHEY and CDR2 SVGEGT. V lost 2 bases to trimming and J lost 0 bases; unmatched junction nucleotides: 7. The CDR3 runs to 17 residues.

There are a few counts of this clone. The read ends 3 residues shy of where the CDR3 ends; the end is completed using the germline J gene. The genes are TRBV18 and TRBJ2-1; 9 nucleotides align to TRBD1. J was trimmed by 9 bases and V by 3 bases; bases with no gene match: 9. CDR1 KGHSH and CDR2 LQKENI come from the germline V gene. This CDR3 region has 15 residues. The CDR3 here is CASSPGTGMGGEQFF. CDR3 DNA, as far as it was read: TGTGCCAGCTCACCCGGGACAGGGATGGGGGGTGAG.

This clone is labeled medium-sized. The read ends 3 residues shy of where the CDR3 ends; the end is completed using the germline J gene. The chain joins TRBV20-1 to TRBJ1-5; 8 nucleotides align to TRBD1. Germline CDR1 is DFQATT and CDR2 is SNEGSKA (reference sequence). CDR3 length equals 15 residues. The J segment lost 3 bases and the V segment lost 5 bases, leaving 9 bases of the junction unmatched. CDR3 region: CSAHIQGEDNQPQHF. CDR3 DNA (partial): TGCAGTGCTCACATACAGGGGGAGGACAATCAGCCC.

Comment on this clone: The read ends 3 residues early relative to the CDR3; the germline J gene fills the gap. The V and J genes are TRBV2 and TRBJ2-1; 7 bases are shared with TRBD1. J gave up 7 bases and V 2 bases, and 14 bases lay outside the gene matches. From germline, CDR1 is SNHLY and CDR2 FYNNEI. This CDR3 has 17 amino acids. Incomplete CDR3 DNA: TGTGCCAGCAGTGAACGCGCAGGGGGTTTTGGTGCTAATGAG. This encodes CASSERAGGFGANE. The whole CDR3 sequence is CASSERAGGFGANEQFF.

This clone was found a few times. This CDR3 is CASSFRGGGYEQYF. CDR3 DNA, as far as it was read: TGTGCCAGCAGCTTCCGGGGGGGAGGGTACGAG. This chain joins TRBV7-8 and TRBJ2-7; 8 bases agree with TRBD2. The read halts 3 residues ahead of the CDR3 end, with the missing end drawn from the germline J gene. The length of the CDR3 is 14 residues. The germline V gene has CDR1 SGHVS and CDR2 FQNEAQ. V shed 3 bases and J 4 bases; nucleotides not matched to a gene: 5.

Concerning this clone itself: The CDR3 end lies 3 residues beyond the end of the read and is filled in from the germline J gene. V and J are TRBV30 and TRBJ2-5, with 7 bases that match TRBD1. The junction had 14 bases not matched to a gene; V was cut back by 0 bases and J by 7 bases. This CDR3 has 16 amino acids. Germline V CDR1 and CDR2: GTSNPN, SVGIG (reference sequence). The sequenced part of the CDR3 DNA is TGTGCCTGGAGTGTACCCCACGGGACAGATGGGTGGACC. Protein: CAWSVPHGTDGWT. The CDR3 as a whole reads CAWSVPHGTDGWTQYF.